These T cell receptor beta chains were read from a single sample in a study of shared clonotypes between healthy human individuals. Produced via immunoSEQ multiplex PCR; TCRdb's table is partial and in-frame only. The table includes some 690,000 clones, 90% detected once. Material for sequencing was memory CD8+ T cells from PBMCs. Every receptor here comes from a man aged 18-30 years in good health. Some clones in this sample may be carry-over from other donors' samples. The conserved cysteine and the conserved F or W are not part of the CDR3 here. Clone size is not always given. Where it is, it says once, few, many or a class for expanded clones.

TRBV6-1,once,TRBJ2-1,ASSEGVGGRDEQF
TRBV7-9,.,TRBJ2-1,ASSPPLAGVNNEQF
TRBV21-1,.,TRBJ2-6,ASSRHRDSKPGANVLT
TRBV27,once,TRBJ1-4,ASSFRRLNEKLF
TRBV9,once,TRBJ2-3,ASSAGLFLTDTQY
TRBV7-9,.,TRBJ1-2,ASSSGQAGYGYT
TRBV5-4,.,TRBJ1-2,ASSFRPGANYGYT
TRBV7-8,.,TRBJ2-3,ASSYLPPPGGREYGADTQY
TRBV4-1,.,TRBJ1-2,ASSQTRSHNYGYT
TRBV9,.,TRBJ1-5,ASSVASHQPQH
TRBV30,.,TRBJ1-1,AWSKGWRETEAF
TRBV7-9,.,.,ASSPRGGEYEQY
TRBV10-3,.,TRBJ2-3,AISEFRGTDTQY
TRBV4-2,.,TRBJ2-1,ASSRTRWEGLLPGNEQF
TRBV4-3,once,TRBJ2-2,ASSQDYSGELF
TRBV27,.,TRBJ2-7,ASIEGVRQY
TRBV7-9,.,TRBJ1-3,ASSPGGNTIY
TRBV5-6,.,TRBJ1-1,ASSFIRGAGAF
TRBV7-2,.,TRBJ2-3,ASSLITAGLAPQY
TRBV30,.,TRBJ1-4,AWTGEEGTGRHPYEKLF
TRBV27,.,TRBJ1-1,ASSLVQANTEAF
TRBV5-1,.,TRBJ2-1,ASSLVAVYNEQF
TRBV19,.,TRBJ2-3,ASSIRAGPYTDTQY
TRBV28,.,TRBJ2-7,AAREEDEQY
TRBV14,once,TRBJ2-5,ASSQGVQRLPKETQY
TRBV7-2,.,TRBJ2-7,ASNDRSSGQTYEQY
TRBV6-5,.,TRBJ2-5,ASSYIETQY
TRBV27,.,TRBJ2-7,ASSLGLAEYEQY
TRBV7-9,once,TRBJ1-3,ASSLTGNTIY
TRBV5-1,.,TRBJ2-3,ASSLYYGIGTDTQY
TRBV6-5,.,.,ASSPLAVGSYEQY
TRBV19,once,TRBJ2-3,ASSTGADTQY
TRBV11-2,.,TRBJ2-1,ASRLAVYNEQF
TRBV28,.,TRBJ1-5,ASSLRVRGQPQH
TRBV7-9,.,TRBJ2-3,ASSSMKGTQY
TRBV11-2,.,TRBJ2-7,ASSWGTSGYYEQY
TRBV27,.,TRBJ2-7,ASSEQTGTYEQY
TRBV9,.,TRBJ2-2,ASSVEGSVTGELF
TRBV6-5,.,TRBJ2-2,ASSLTSGRPTGELF
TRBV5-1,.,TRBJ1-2,AISGGGKDGYT
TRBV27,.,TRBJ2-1,ASSLGMQGEQF
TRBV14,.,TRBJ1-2,ASSQGSGRREVGYGYT
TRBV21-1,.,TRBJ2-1,ASRTSGRALGSNEQF
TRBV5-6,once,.,ASSPGQGAYEQY
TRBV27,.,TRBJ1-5,ASSSGLYSNQPQH
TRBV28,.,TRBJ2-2,ASSNRAELDGELF
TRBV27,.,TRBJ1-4,ASSLSRVDRGYEKLF
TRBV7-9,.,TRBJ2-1,ASSLGQVNEQF
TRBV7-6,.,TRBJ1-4,ASSLRGQQTNEKLF
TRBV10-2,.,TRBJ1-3,ASSEGTGVGNTIY
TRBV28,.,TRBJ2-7,ASATPGQTSYEQY
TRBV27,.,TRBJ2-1,ASSWGTRSHEQF
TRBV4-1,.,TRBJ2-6,ASSPQGSGANVLT
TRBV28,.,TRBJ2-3,ASRQRRAPGDTQY
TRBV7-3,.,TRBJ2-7,ASSYRQGYEQY